These 23 T cell receptor beta chains share one sample of origin, sequenced in a study of blood T cell repertoires in COVID-19. Sequenced by immunoSEQ multiplex PCR; TCRdb stores in-frame clones only, minus some. The repertoire holds around 130,000 clones, with more than 75% as singletons. Sequencing was performed on peripheral blood. The receptors here all came from a woman between 45 and 60 years old with acute or convalescent COVID-19.

The J gene is TRBJ2-1, the V gene TRBV4-3; weak D call: TRBD2 (6 bases). The CDR3 length is 16 residues. V shed 2 bases and J shed 9 bases, with 20 bases lying between them. Germline values: CDR1 LGHNA, CDR2 YSLEER. This CDR3 reads CASSQFSGGGMGEQFF. The CDR3 nucleotides are TGCGCCAGCAGCCAATTCTCCGGGGGTGGAATGGGTGAGCAGTTCTTC.

The rearrangement joins TRBV7-8 to TRBJ2-3; 7 bases are a match to TRBD2. This CDR3 has 14 residues. Germline lookup yields CDR1 SGHVS and CDR2 FQNEAQ. The ends lost 1 base at V and 4 bases at J; junction bases unmatched: 2. This CDR3 reads CASSLGLAADTQYF. DNA of the CDR3: TGTGCCAGCAGCTTAGGACTAGCAGCAGATACGCAGTATTTT.

The CDR3 bases are TGTGCCAGCAGTACTTGGACAGACTATGGCTACACCTTC. Protein sequence: CASSTWTDYGYTF. This chain connects TRBV27 to TRBJ1-2; TRBD1 is a possible D gene (6 bases). This CDR3 spans 13 amino acids. The V end lost 5 bases, the J end lost 3 bases, and 10 bases lay between the germline ends. CDR1 is MNHEY and CDR2 is SMNVEV in the germline V gene (reference sequence).

A single count supports this clone. The rearrangement uses TRBV28 and TRBJ1-1; D remains unclear. CDR1 is MDHEN and CDR2 is SYDVKM in the germline V gene. Trimming removed 6 bases at V and 3 bases at J, with 17 bases between. This CDR3 is built from 15 residues. The CDR3: CASSALAEGDTEAFF. The CDR3 region has the DNA TGTGCCAGCAGCGCACTAGCGGAAGGAGACACTGAAGCTTTCTTT.

The genes are TRBV7-9 and TRBJ1-4, with 8 bases identical to TRBD1. V dropped 5 bases and J dropped 6; count of bases not matched to a gene: 5. The CDR3 has 14 amino acids. Germline V gene sequence: CDR1 SEHNR, CDR2 FQNEAQ (reference sequence). Written as DNA, the CDR3 is TGTGCCAGCAGCCGGGACAGGACGGATGAAAAACTGTTTTTT. This sequence encodes CASSRDRTDEKLFF.

The chain recombines TRBV18 with TRBJ2-7, with D perhaps TRBD1 (5 bases). Looked up from germline, CDR1 is KGHSH and CDR2 is LQKENI. V lost 5 bases and J lost 3, with 5 bases in between. This CDR3 comprises 11 residues. The CDR3 protein is CASSTGYEQYF. For the CDR3, the DNA is TGTGCCAGCTCAACAGGCTACGAGCAGTACTTC. Filled out from reference TRBV18 and TRBJ2-7, the complete variable domain reads NAGVMQNPRHLVRRRGQEARLRCSPMKGHSHVYWYRQLPEEGLKFMVYLQKENIIDESGMPKERFSAEFPKEGPSILRIQQVVRGDSAAYFCASSTGYEQYFGPGTRLTVT.

The gene calls are TRBV19 and TRBJ2-1; 10 bases are a match to TRBD2. Trimming at V came to 0 bases and at J to 6 bases, leaving 14 bases not matched to a gene. The CDR3 covers 19 residues. Germline V gene lookup returns CDR1 LNHDA and CDR2 SQIVND (reference sequence). The CDR3 protein is CASSIEGLAGGYWPNEQFF. The CDR3 DNA reads TGTGCCAGTAGTATAGAGGGGTTAGCGGGGGGATATTGGCCCAATGAGCAGTTCTTC.

This chain links TRBV6-6 with TRBJ2-5; tentatively, D is TRBD2 (5 bases). CDR1 is MNHNY and CDR2 is SVGAGI in the germline V gene (reference sequence). The CDR3 is 15 residues long. V was cut by 2 bases and J by 4 bases, with 14 bases left in between. CDR3 nucleotides: TGTGCCAGCAGTTACGGACTTGGACGGGGAGAGACCCAGTACTTC. Translated: CASSYGLGRGETQYF.

Comments on this clone: One junction end does not reproduce the germline sequence, and a read error may be involved. This chain links TRBV7-9 with TRBJ2-3, with TRBD1 matching over 9 bases. Germline CDR1 and CDR2: SEHNR and FQNEAQ (reference sequence). This CDR3 contains 17 residues. This CDR3 is CASTLGGGQGGSDTQYF. The DNA for the CDR3 is TGTGCCAGCACCTTAGGAGGGGGACAGGGAGGGTCAGATACGCAGTATTTT.

V gene TRBV7-2 combines with J gene TRBJ2-7; a weak D match, TRBD2 (6 bases). The CDR3 runs 14 residues. The germline V and J ends were trimmed by 5 bases and 0 bases, with 11 bases remaining between them. In germline, CDR1 is SGHTA, CDR2 FQGNSA. The CDR3 DNA reads as TGTGCCAGCAGCCTGGGACTGTACTCCTACGAGCAGTACTTC. Protein sequence: CASSLGLYSYEQYF.

V is TRBV11-3 and J is TRBJ2-5; D is undetermined. This CDR3 has 12 residues. Trimming took off 1 base at V and 7 bases at J, with 7 bases between the two ends. Germline CDR1 reads SGHNT; CDR2 reads YENEEA. As DNA, the CDR3 is TGTGCCAGCAGCTTAGCGTCGGGGACCCAGTACTTC. This codes for CASSLASGTQYF.

The chain joins TRBV7-8 to TRBJ1-2, with D possibly TRBD1 on 6 matching bases. The germline gives CDR1 SGHVS, CDR2 FQNEAQ. V dropped 1 base and J dropped 4 bases, with 13 bases sitting between them. This CDR3 has 15 residues. The CDR3 bases are TGTGCCAGCAGCTTAGGAACAGGGAGGGGCTATGGCTACACCTTC. This sequence encodes CASSLGTGRGYGYTF. The entire variable domain, with the rest obtained from reference TRBV7-8 and TRBJ1-2, is as follows: GAGVSQSPRYKVAKRGQDVALRCDPISGHVSLFWYQQALGQGPEFLTYFQNEAQLDKSGLPSDRFFAERPEGSVSTLKIQRTQQEDSAVYLCASSLGTGRGYGYTFGSGTRLTVV.

The J gene is TRBJ1-2, the V gene TRBV11-2; TRBD1 matches at 7 bases. The V and J ends lost 1 base and 4 bases, in that order; junction bases with no gene match: 18. The germline V gene encodes CDR1 SGHAT and CDR2 FQNNGV. The CDR3 has 19 residues. The CDR3 DNA follows: TGTGCCAGCAGCTTAGTATCTTCAGGGGGAAAAACCCCCCTCTATGGCTACACCTTC. Encoded protein: CASSLVSSGGKTPLYGYTF.

This sequence joins TRBV5-5 and TRBJ2-5; 12 bases line up with TRBD2. Germline loops: CDR1 SGHKS, CDR2 YYEKEE (reference sequence). The CDR3 consists of 15 residues. Trimming at V came to 7 bases and at J to 1 base, leaving 5 bases not matched to a gene. In DNA form, the CDR3 reads TGTGCCAGCTCTCGGACTAGCGGGGTCCAAGAGACCCAGTACTTC. Its translation is CASSRTSGVQETQYF.

This clone was observed a single time. V gene TRBV5-1 combines with J gene TRBJ2-7, with D unclear. V lost 1 base and J 3 bases, leaving 8 bases between the germline ends. The CDR3 is 13 residues long. Germline CDR1 and CDR2: SGHRS and YFSETQ. In nucleotides, the CDR3 is TGCGCCAGCAGCTTGAATTCGGTCTACGAGCAGTACTTC. Amino acids: CASSLNSVYEQYF.

CDR3 nucleotides: TGTGCCAGCAGCCGAGAGCGGGAACCCTACGAGCAGTACTTC. This sequence encodes CASSREREPYEQYF. V and J are TRBV7-8 and TRBJ2-7; 7 bases agree with TRBD2. Germline V gives CDR1 SGHVS, CDR2 FQNEAQ. Trimming at V came to 5 bases and at J to 2 bases, leaving 6 bases not matched to a gene. The CDR3 sequence is 14 residues long.

The sample holds one count of this clone. CDR3 coding DNA: TGTGCCAGCAGTGAAGGAGACAGGGTGGGCTATGGCTACACCTTC. Translated: CASSEGDRVGYGYTF. The gene calls are TRBV2 and TRBJ1-2; TRBD1 matches 7 bases. V was pared by 1 base and J by 4 bases, with 6 bases of the junction left unmatched. Germline V gene lookup returns CDR1 SNHLY and CDR2 FYNNEI. CDR3 size: 15 residues.

This clone was observed once. J is TRBJ1-5 and V is TRBV7-2, with D possibly matching TRBD1 (5 bases). CDR3 size: 16 residues. Germline V gene sequence: CDR1 SGHTA, CDR2 FQGNSA. The V and J ends lost 1 base and 3 bases respectively, with 13 bases between them. CDR3 in DNA: TGTGCCAGCAGCTTAGTTGGTCAGGGTAACAATCAGCCCCAGCATTTT. It encodes CASSLVGQGNNQPQHF. The complete variable domain, with remaining parts taken from reference TRBV7-2 and TRBJ1-5, reads GAGVSQSPSNKVTEKGKDVELRCDPISGHTALYWYRQSLGQGLEFLIYFQGNSAPDKSGLPSDRFSAERTGGSVSTLTIQRTQQEDSAVYLCASSLVGQGNNQPQHFGDGTRLSIL.

This sequence joins TRBV5-4 and TRBJ1-1; 7 nucleotides match TRBD1. There are 14 residues in the CDR3. Germline assignment: CDR1 SGHNT and CDR2 YYREEE (reference sequence). Germline trimming cut 0 bases from V and 3 bases from J; bases unmatched to any gene: 2. The CDR3 protein is CASSLEQGYTEAFF. The CDR3 DNA reads as TGTGCCAGCAGCTTGGAACAGGGGTACACTGAAGCTTTCTTT.

This clone was observed once. The genes are TRBV24-1 and TRBJ2-5, with TRBD1 identical over 8 bases. V shed 4 bases, J shed 1 base, and the junction held 7 bases outside the gene matches. Germline loops: CDR1 KGHDR, CDR2 SFDVKD. This CDR3 spans 16 amino acids. For the CDR3, the DNA is TGTGCCACCAGTGACCCCGGGACAGGAGGCCAAGAGACCCAGTACTTC. This translates into CATSDPGTGGQETQYF.

J is TRBJ2-5 and V is TRBV5-5; the D gene is possibly TRBD1 (6 bases). The CDR3 sequence is 14 residues long. V dropped 1 base and J dropped 1 base, with 8 bases sitting between them. Germline CDR1 reads SGHKS; CDR2 reads YYEKEE (reference sequence). CDR3 residues: CASSLQGFQETQYF. The CDR3 nucleotides read TGTGCCAGCAGCTTGCAGGGGTTCCAAGAGACCCAGTACTTC.

V gene TRBV24-1 combines with J gene TRBJ1-2, with D perhaps matching TRBD1 (6 bases). The CDR3 contains 14 residues. V lost 4 bases and J lost 4, with 12 bases in between. Germline CDR1 is KGHDR and CDR2 is SFDVKD. The CDR3: CATSDAGVGYGYTF. The DNA for the CDR3 is TGTGCCACCAGTGACGCAGGGGTGGGCTATGGCTACACCTTC.

The V and J genes are TRBV5-8 and TRBJ1-2, with TRBD1 matching over 9 bases. The V and J ends lost 4 bases and 1 base, in that order; junction bases with no gene match: 5. This CDR3 has 15 residues. The germline V gene encodes CDR1 SGHTS and CDR2 YDEGEE. This chain's CDR3 is CASSLGQGLNYGYTF. The CDR3 DNA is TGTGCCAGCAGCCTGGGACAGGGACTTAACTATGGCTACACCTTC. Full variable domain (rest looked up from reference TRBV5-8 and TRBJ1-2): EAGVTQSPTHLIKTRGQQATLRCSPISGHTSVYWYQQALGLGLQFLLWYDEGEERNRGNFPPRFSGRQFPNYSSELNVNALELEDSALYLCASSLGQGLNYGYTFGSGTRLTVV.